The 32 T cell receptor beta chains reported below all come from one sample, sequenced in a study of OX40 agonist ivuxolimab in advanced cancers. The table came from immunoSEQ multiplex PCR; TCRdb's copy has only in-frame clones and leaves some out. The sample lists tens of thousands of clones, more than 75% occurring once. The sequenced sample was CD4+ or CD8+ T cells sorted from blood, obtained in a trial of the OX40 agonist ivuxolimab. The receptors were gathered from an adult with an advanced solid tumor such as melanoma, head and neck, liver or kidney cancer.

This sequence joins TRBV2 and TRBJ2-3, with a possible D match to TRBD2 (6 bases). The length of the CDR3 is 16 residues. Germline V CDR1 and CDR2: SNHLY, FYNNEI. Trimming left V 3 bases short and J 0 bases short, with 13 bases between. CDR3 in amino acids: CASSDPGGISTDTQYF. CDR3 bases: TGTGCCAGCAGTGATCCAGGCGGGATTAGCACAGATACGCAGTATTTT.

The V gene is TRBV28, the J gene TRBJ2-5, with D unclear. This CDR3 is built from 11 residues. Germline V lookup: CDR1 MDHEN, CDR2 SYDVKM. Trimming left V 2 bases short and J 5 bases short, with 3 bases between. CDR3 coding DNA: TGTGCCAGCAGTTTAAAGGAGACCCAGTACTTC. Protein sequence: CASSLKETQYF.

The chain combines TRBV30 with TRBJ2-7; D is perhaps TRBD2 (6 bases). This CDR3 spans 16 amino acids. V dropped 0 bases and J dropped 0 bases, with 15 bases sitting between them. CDR1 is GTSNPN and CDR2 is SVGIG in the germline V gene (reference sequence). CDR3: CAWSVLWQGLSYEQYF. The CDR3 DNA reads as TGTGCCTGGAGTGTACTATGGCAGGGACTCTCCTACGAGCAGTACTTC.

CDR3 sequence reads: CASSSLAGSSYNEQFF. CDR3 nucleotide sequence: TGTGCCAGCAGCTCCCTAGCGGGGAGCTCCTACAATGAGCAGTTCTTC. The J gene is TRBJ2-1, the V gene TRBV7-9; 9 positions match TRBD2. Germline trimming cut 4 bases from V and 0 bases from J; bases unmatched to any gene: 4. In germline, CDR1 is SEHNR, CDR2 FQNEAQ (reference sequence). The CDR3 is 16 amino acids. The full variable domain, rest sourced from reference TRBV7-9 and TRBJ2-1, is DTGVSQNPRHKITKRGQNVTFRCDPISEHNRLYWYRQTLGQGPEFLTYFQNEAQLEKSRLLSDRFSAERPKGSFSTLEIQRTEQGDSAMYLCASSSLAGSSYNEQFFGPGTRLTVL.

About this clone: Other nucleotide sequences in the sample specify the same CDR3. The genes are TRBV5-6 and TRBJ2-5; D unresolved. This CDR3 is 13 amino acids long. Per the germline V gene, CDR1 is SGHDT and CDR2 is YYEEEE. Trimming took 2 bases from V and 2 from J, leaving 7 bases between them. The CDR3 region is CASSLGQQETQYF. The CDR3 DNA reads TGTGCCAGCAGCTTAGGGCAGCAAGAGACCCAGTACTTC. Complete variable domain (other parts from reference TRBV5-6 and TRBJ2-5): DAGVTQSPTHLIKTRGQQVTLRCSPKSGHDTVSWYQQALGQGPQFIFQYYEEEERQRGNFPDRFSGHQFPNYSSELNVNALLLGDSALYLCASSLGQQETQYFGPGTRLLVL.

The genes are TRBV2 and TRBJ1-1; no reliable D call. This CDR3 has 11 amino acids. Trimming stripped 4 bases from V and 3 bases from J, with 3 bases between. Germline loops: CDR1 SNHLY, CDR2 FYNNEI. The DNA for the CDR3 is TGTGCCAGCAGTGGGTACACTGAAGCTTTCTTT. This translates into CASSGYTEAFF.

The chain is built from TRBV11-2 and TRBJ2-5, with D hard to call. Germline V gives CDR1 SGHAT, CDR2 FQNNGV. CDR3 length equals 13 residues. V lost 1 base and J 1 base, leaving 4 bases between the germline ends. CDR3: CASSLGAQETQYF. CDR3 nucleotides: TGTGCCAGCAGCTTAGGGGCCCAAGAGACCCAGTACTTC.

This rearrangement joins TRBV5-6 to TRBJ1-4, with D possibly TRBD1 on 6 matching bases. Per germline, CDR1 SGHDT and CDR2 YYEEEE. Between the trimmed V and J ends, which lost 6 bases and 5 bases, there was a span of 26 bases. This CDR3 is 18 amino acids long. The CDR3 bases are TGTGCCAGCAACCTCCGGTCCACTGGGACACGCTACAATGAAAAACTGTTTTTT. This encodes CASNLRSTGTRYNEKLFF.

This chain links TRBV6-1 with TRBJ2-2; 10 nucleotides line up with TRBD2. The length of the CDR3 is 15 residues. CDR1 and CDR2 (germline): MNHNS, SASEGT. V dropped 6 bases and J dropped 4; count of bases not matched to a gene: 5. The CDR3 region is CASRVAGGSTGELFF. CDR3 in DNA: TGTGCCAGCAGGGTAGCGGGAGGAAGCACCGGGGAGCTGTTTTTT.

This clone was counted a few times. The chain joins TRBV5-1 to TRBJ1-2; D is undetermined. The CDR3 runs to 14 residues. V lost 0 bases, J lost 3 bases, and 9 bases lay in between. Germline-derived CDR1 and CDR2 are SGHRS and YFSETQ. CDR3 coding DNA: TGCGCCAGCAGCTTGGCGGACCCCTACTATGGCTACACCTTC. This translates into CASSLADPYYGYTF.

The CDR3 bases are TGCGCCAGCAGCTTGGTAGGATTCTCCAGGACCTACGAGCAGTACTTC. This encodes CASSLVGFSRTYEQYF. The V gene is TRBV5-1, the J gene TRBJ2-7, with D unclear. V shed 0 bases and J shed 2 bases, with 15 bases lying between them. From germline, CDR1 is SGHRS and CDR2 YFSETQ. The CDR3 totals 16 residues.

The chain links TRBV10-3 to TRBJ2-3, with TRBD2 identical over 12 bases. Germline CDR1 ENHRY, CDR2 SYGVKD. The junction had 9 bases not matched to a gene; V was cut back by 11 bases and J by 6 bases. This CDR3 region has 14 residues. This chain's CDR3 is CAAGLAGSMDTQYF. The CDR3 DNA follows: TGTGCCGCAGGACTAGCGGGATCTATGGATACGCAGTATTTT.

This chain connects TRBV6-5 to TRBJ2-7; 9 nucleotides align to TRBD2. With 2 bases clipped from V and 4 bases from J, the junction kept 3 bases outside the gene matches. Germline V gives CDR1 MNHEY, CDR2 SVGAGI. This CDR3 region has 14 residues. DNA of the CDR3: TGTGCCAGCAGTTACGGGACTAGCAGGTACGAGCAGTACTTC. Residues: CASSYGTSRYEQYF.

The chain recombines TRBV6-6 with TRBJ1-3, with unresolved D. The CDR3 consists of 13 residues. The germline V gene has CDR1 MNHNY and CDR2 SVGAGI (reference sequence). The V end was cut by 10 bases, the J end by 0 bases, with 10 bases between. CDR3 loop: CATTITSGNTIYF. The CDR3 DNA follows: TGTGCCACCACGATAACCTCTGGAAACACCATATATTTT.

V is TRBV19 and J is TRBJ2-5; D remains unclear. This CDR3 contains 14 residues. Trimming took 4 bases from V and 7 from J, leaving 16 bases between them. The germline V gene has CDR1 LNHDA and CDR2 SQIVND (reference sequence). The CDR3 coding sequence is TGTGCCAGTAGTACCCAACCCGAATCGGGGACCCAGTACTTC. Translation gives CASSTQPESGTQYF. Full variable domain (rest looked up from reference TRBV19 and TRBJ2-5): DGGITQSPKYLFRKEGQNVTLSCEQNLNHDAMYWYRQDPGQGLRLIYYSQIVNDFQKGDIAEGYSVSREKKESFPLTVTSAQKNPTAFYLCASSTQPESGTQYFGPGTRLLVL.

The rearrangement uses TRBV5-4 and TRBJ2-2; D unclear. Germline V lookup: CDR1 SGHNT, CDR2 YYREEE (reference sequence). The CDR3 is 17 residues long. Trimming cost V 4 bases and J 4 bases, with 20 bases left between them. DNA of the CDR3: TGTGCCAGCAGCCCGATACTATCAGGTCTATCCACCGGGGAGCTGTTTTTT. Encoded protein: CASSPILSGLSTGELFF.

The V call is TRBV5-4, the J call TRBJ2-5, with a tentative D call TRBD1 (5 bases). The ends were cut back, 0 bases at V and 2 bases at J, with 5 bases in the middle. Germline values: CDR1 SGHNT, CDR2 YYREEE (reference sequence). The CDR3 covers 13 residues. The CDR3 nucleotides read TGTGCCAGCAGCTTGGGACAGCAAGAGACCCAGTACTTC. Translation gives CASSLGQQETQYF.

This chain uses TRBV5-1 with TRBJ1-2, with D perhaps TRBD1 (5 bases). The V and J ends lost 4 bases and 4 bases respectively, with 14 bases between them. Germline assignment: CDR1 SGHRS and CDR2 YFSETQ. The CDR3 has 14 residues. CDR3 in DNA: TGCGCCAGCAGCATTTCAGGGTACGGCTATGGCTACACCTTC. This codes for CASSISGYGYGYTF.

This clone occurred once. The chain links TRBV14 to TRBJ1-2, with 7 positions matching TRBD1. The CDR3 is made up of 14 amino acids. CDR1 SGHDN and CDR2 FVKESK come from the germline V gene. V shed 6 bases and J 4 bases; nucleotides not matched to a gene: 8. CDR3 coding DNA: TGTGCCAGCAGAGGGGACAGTCCTCCCTATGGCTACACCTTC. Its protein product is CASRGDSPPYGYTF. The full variable domain, its missing parts supplied by reference TRBV14 and TRBJ1-2, is EAGVTQFPSHSVIEKGQTVTLRCDPISGHDNLYWYRRVMGKEIKFLLHFVKESKQDESGMPNNRFLAERTGGTYSTLKVQPAELEDSGVYFCASRGDSPPYGYTFGSGTRLTVV.

This sequence joins TRBV5-6 and TRBJ1-3; no definite D call. In germline, CDR1 is SGHDT, CDR2 YYEEEE. This CDR3 contains 15 residues. V lost 3 bases, J lost 0 bases, and 10 bases lay in between. CDR3 amino acids: CASSYPGTSGNTIYF. CDR3 nucleotides: TGTGCCAGCAGCTATCCAGGAACCTCTGGAAACACCATATATTTT.

CDR3 residues: CAWRDTGAEAFF. In DNA, the CDR3 is TGTGCCTGGAGGGACACAGGCGCTGAAGCTTTCTTT. The chain joins TRBV30 to TRBJ1-1; tentative D call: TRBD1 (5 bases). Germline lookup yields CDR1 GTSNPN and CDR2 SVGIG (reference sequence). V was clipped by 3 bases and J by 6 bases, with 11 bases between them. CDR3 length: 12 residues.

This clone was detected once. The chain recombines TRBV18 with TRBJ2-3, with TRBD2 as a possible D gene (6 bases). The CDR3 is made up of 15 amino acids. Trimming removed 3 bases from V and 3 bases from J, with 13 bases in between. The V gene's germline CDR1 is KGHSH and CDR2 LQKENI. For the CDR3, the DNA is TGTGCCAGCTCACCGGGGGGTCGAGTTACAGATACGCAGTATTTT. Protein sequence: CASSPGGRVTDTQYF.

This clone was found once. The rearrangement joins TRBV6-1 to TRBJ1-5; no definite D call. The CDR3 is 13 residues long. Trimming stripped 6 bases from V and 5 bases from J, with 11 bases between. From germline, CDR1 is MNHNS and CDR2 SASEGT. CDR3 sequence reads: CASSPYRDQPQHF. CDR3 bases: TGTGCCAGCAGCCCCTACAGAGATCAGCCCCAGCATTTT.

This clone came up once. The chain couples TRBV4-1 to TRBJ1-2, with 9 bases matching TRBD1. The CDR3 totals 17 residues. Per the germline V gene, CDR1 is MGHRA and CDR2 is YSYEKL. After removal of 3 bases from V and 1 base from J, the junction contained 9 bases not matched to a gene. The CDR3 DNA is TGCGCCAGCAGCCAGGGACAGGGCCAACCACTTAACTATGGCTACACCTTC. It encodes CASSQGQGQPLNYGYTF.

The rearrangement uses TRBV5-1 and TRBJ2-5; 9 nucleotides agree with TRBD1. CDR3 length equals 14 residues. The germline CDR1 and CDR2 sequences are SGHRS and YFSETQ. After removal of 5 bases from V and 5 bases from J, the junction contained 7 bases not matched to a gene. The CDR3, as DNA: TGCGCCAGCAGAGAAGGGACAGGGCTGGAGACCCAGTACTTC. It codes for CASREGTGLETQYF.

This clone was found a few times. Other DNA sequences in this sample translate to the same CDR3. The CDR3 DNA sequence: TGTGCCAGCAGTGCAGGGGGGGATACGCAGTATTTT. Its translation: CASSAGGDTQYF. The chain has TRBV6-4 and TRBJ2-3; a weak D match, TRBD1 (7 bases). The CDR3 has 12 amino acids. The V and J ends lost 4 bases and 6 bases respectively, with 8 bases between them. Germline CDR1 and CDR2: MRHNA and SNTAGT.

This chain connects TRBV6-4 to TRBJ1-1; possibly TRBD1 for D (6 bases). Germline V CDR1 and CDR2: MRHNA, SNTAGT. CDR3 size: 13 residues. V gave up 2 bases and J gave up 5 bases, with 9 bases separating them. CDR3 bases: TGTGCCAGCAGTGACAACAGGGTAACTGAAGCTTTCTTT. Amino acid sequence: CASSDNRVTEAFF.

This clone came up a few times. This chain links TRBV5-1 with TRBJ1-2; D is unresolved. Germline V gene lookup returns CDR1 SGHRS and CDR2 YFSETQ. This CDR3 is built from 13 residues. V lost 2 bases to trimming and J lost 2 bases, with 7 bases between them. CDR3: CASSFERNYGYTF. The CDR3 DNA sequence: TGCGCCAGCAGCTTTGAAAGAAACTATGGCTACACCTTC.

The chain links TRBV2 to TRBJ1-5; no reliable D call. This CDR3 contains 13 residues. V shed 7 bases and J shed 4 bases, with 11 bases lying between them. The germline V gene has CDR1 SNHLY and CDR2 FYNNEI. The CDR3: CASTREVNQPQHF. Written as DNA, the CDR3 is TGTGCCAGCACCCGGGAAGTAAATCAGCCCCAGCATTTT.

The gene calls are TRBV18 and TRBJ2-7; perhaps TRBD2 as D (7 bases). Germline-derived CDR1 and CDR2 are KGHSH and LQKENI. CDR3 length: 14 residues. V was cut by 3 bases and J by 3 bases, with 12 bases left in between. The CDR3 nucleotides read TGTGCCAGCTCACCGAGGGGGGGATACTACGAGCAGTACTTC. Protein sequence: CASSPRGGYYEQYF.

The chain joins TRBV30 to TRBJ1-1, with D uncertain. Between the trimmed V and J ends, which lost 0 bases and 10 bases, there was a span of 12 bases. Germline V gene data show CDR1 as GTSNPN and CDR2 as SVGIG (reference sequence). The CDR3 extends over 12 amino acids. CDR3 nucleotide sequence: TGTGCCTGGAGTGTCAGTACTGGAGCAGCTTTCTTT. Its protein product is CAWSVSTGAAFF.

This clone was seen only a few times. This sequence joins TRBV28 and TRBJ2-3, with TRBD2 identical over 9 bases. V trimming: 5 bases; J trimming: 2 bases; junction bases outside the gene matches: 5. This CDR3 is 15 amino acids long. CDR1 is MDHEN, CDR2 SYDVKM, per germline. CDR3 region: CASSEREVLTDTQYF. The CDR3, as DNA: TGTGCCAGCAGTGAGCGGGAGGTCCTCACAGATACGCAGTATTTT.